This note documents a single T cell receptor (beta chain) sequence. No antigen is known for it. The data derive from a study of Ad26.COV2.S vaccination and SARS-CoV-2 variants. Study-level findings and limits: From the TCR breadth and depth analyses, total T cell responses may have been underestimated.

The V segment lost 0 bases and the J segment 4 bases; nucleotides outside the gene matches: 9. From germline, CDR1 is MNHEY and CDR2 SVGAGI. The CDR3 covers 16 residues. The assay was immunoSEQ multiplex PCR, and TCRdb's table has in-frame clones only and misses some. The sample includes 410,000 or so clones, 80% to 95% of them seen just once. As to treatment: roughly 19 received Ad26.COV2.S at low or high dose, single or two shots; about 5 received placebo; per-sample allocation not given. Day 63 following the first vaccine or placebo injection was when the samples were taken. The chain employs TRBV6-5 and TRBJ2-7, with 7 bases fitting TRBD1. The starting material was peripheral blood, obtained in a trial of Ad26.COV2.S vaccine versus placebo. This receptor was obtained from a person aged 18-60 years who received the Ad26.COV2.S COVID-19 vaccine or a placebo. The CDR3 nucleotides are TGTGCCAGCAGTTACTCATCACAGGGGTGGACATACGAGCAGTACTTC. Translated, it gives CASSYSSQGWTYEQYF.